The rows below give T cell receptor beta chains drawn from one sample of a study of T-cell reconstitution after alpha-beta-depleted transplantation in children. TCRdb re-derived calls from the PCR reads in MiXCR, one entry per CDR3 protein. There are 200,000 to 250,000 distinct CDR3 sequences in the sample; about 7% occur only once, and 5.5% lies in the top ten. Sequencing used PBMCs, obtained before TCRalphabeta/CD19-depleted stem cell transplant. The source is a boy aged 2-9 years with acute lymphoblastic leukemia, due to receive a stem cell transplant. Both conserved end residues are part of each CDR3. The D gene is left open where the match is weak. Clone size is given for some rows only: seen once, a few or many times, or a class if the clone is expanded.

TRBV5-5	many	TRBD1	TRBJ2-1	CASSLGQGNEQFF	TGTGCCAGCAGCTTGGGACAGGGGAACGAGCAGTTCTTC
TRBV11-2	few	-	TRBJ1-1	CASSHLGEGEAFF	TGTGCCAGCAGCCACTTGGGGGAGGGGGAAGCTTTCTTT
TRBV5-1	many	TRBD2	TRBJ2-1	CASSPLAGGPSEQFF	TGCGCCAGCAGCCCACTAGCGGGGGGGCCCAGTGAGCAGTTCTTC
TRBV25-1	many	-	TRBJ2-1	CASSDPVTTLGEQFF	TGTGCCAGCAGTGACCCGGTCACGACCTTGGGTGAGCAGTTCTTC
TRBV7-9	few	-	TRBJ2-3	CASSFPPPVTDTQYF	TGTGCCAGCAGCTTTCCTCCTCCCGTCACAGATACGCAGTATTTT
TRBV12-3/TRBV12-4	many	-	TRBJ1-2	CASSNTGNYGYTF	TGTGCCAGCAGCAATACAGGGAACTATGGCTACACCTTC
TRBV28	many	TRBD2	TRBJ2-1	CASSFSPTSASYNEQFF	TGTGCCAGCAGTTTTTCCCCGACTAGCGCCTCCTACAATGAGCAGTTCTTC
TRBV7-6	many	TRBD2	TRBJ2-3	CASSHSGISTDTQYF	TGTGCCAGCAGCCATAGCGGGATTAGCACAGATACGCAGTATTTT
TRBV5-6	many	-	TRBJ1-1	CASSFRSGWAENTEAFF	TGTGCCAGCAGCTTTCGATCAGGTTGGGCGGAGAACACTGAAGCTTTCTTT
TRBV5-1	many	-	TRBJ2-1	CASSLEGPYNEQFF	TGCGCCAGCAGCTTGGAAGGGCCCTACAATGAGCAGTTCTTC
TRBV7-6	many	TRBD2	TRBJ2-1	CASSGGGNEQFF	TGTGCCAGCAGCGGGGGGGGCAATGAGCAGTTCTTC
TRBV3-1	many	-	TRBJ1-1	CASSQGLAGFAEAFF	TGTGCCAGCAGCCAAGGACTGGCAGGGTTTGCTGAAGCTTTCTTT
TRBV7-2	few	-	TRBJ1-2	CASSPDILYGYTF	TGTGCCAGCAGCCCAGATATCCTCTATGGCTACACCTTC
TRBV12-5	many	-	TRBJ2-3	CASGLGVTSTDTQYF	TGTGCTAGTGGTTTGGGTGTCACTAGCACAGATACGCAGTATTTT
TRBV9	few	-	TRBJ1-2	CASSVGDTNYGYTF	TGTGCCAGCAGCGTAGGAGACACCAACTATGGCTACACCTTC
TRBV2	many	TRBD1	TRBJ1-1	CASKAGGANTEAFF	TGTGCCAGCAAGGCAGGGGGCGCGAACACTGAAGCTTTCTTT
TRBV9	few	-	TRBJ1-2	CASSLLGTPLYGYTF	TGTGCCAGCAGCCTCCTGGGGACGCCCCTTTATGGCTACACCTTC
TRBV4-2	few	-	TRBJ2-6	CASSQGIGGISGANVLTF	TGTGCCAGCAGCCAAGGGATAGGGGGGATCTCTGGGGCCAACGTCCTGACTTTC
TRBV28	many	TRBD1	TRBJ2-1	CASTETGGYNEQFF	TGTGCCAGCACAGAGACAGGGGGCTACAATGAGCAGTTCTTC
TRBV7-2	-	TRBD1	TRBJ2-5	CASTRDRGRETQYF	TGTGCCAGCACCCGGGACAGGGGGAGGGAGACCCAGTACTTC
TRBV2	few	TRBD1	TRBJ2-2	CASSAFTGDTGELFF	TGTGCCAGCAGTGCATTTACAGGGGACACCGGGGAGCTGTTTTTT
TRBV19	-	TRBD1	TRBJ2-3	CASSIKGADTQYF	TGTGCCAGTAGTATTAAGGGGGCTGATACGCAGTATTTT
TRBV6-1	-	-	TRBJ1-1	CASSGGARGEAFF	TGTGCCAGCAGTGGTGGGGCGCGGGGTGAAGCTTTCTTT
TRBV29-1	many	TRBD2	TRBJ2-7	CSVGGGVEQYF	TGCAGCGTCGGCGGGGGGGTCGAGCAGTACTTC
TRBV5-1	few	TRBD2	TRBJ2-1	CASSSATGTSNNEQFF	TGCGCCAGCAGCTCCGCAACTGGGACTAGTAACAATGAGCAGTTCTTC
TRBV29-1	many	-	TRBJ2-4	CSVVPGVAKNIQYF	TGCAGCGTTGTTCCTGGAGTAGCCAAAAACATTCAGTACTTC
TRBV18	few	-	TRBJ1-1	CASSPGWAGGNTEAFF	TGTGCCAGCTCACCGGGGTGGGCCGGAGGGAACACTGAAGCTTTCTTT
TRBV5-1	many	-	TRBJ2-2	CASSLTGTNTGELFF	TGCGCCAGCAGCCTCACAGGGACTAACACCGGGGAGCTGTTTTTT
TRBV7-9	few	TRBD1	TRBJ2-7	CASSLGFGQGADEQYF	TGTGCCAGCAGCTTGGGTTTCGGACAGGGGGCGGACGAGCAGTACTTC
TRBV7-6	many	-	TRBJ2-2	CASSHRRPVDTGELFF	TGTGCCAGCAGCCACCGACGGCCGGTTGACACCGGGGAGCTGTTTTTT
TRBV11-3	-	-	TRBJ2-3	CASSSGQFTDTQYF	TGTGCCAGCAGCTCCGGACAGTTCACAGATACGCAGTATTTT
TRBV9	many	-	TRBJ2-1	CASSNGQSHNEQFF	TGTGCCAGCAGCAACGGACAAAGCCACAATGAGCAGTTCTTC
TRBV30	-	TRBD2	TRBJ2-3	CAWSPGGGGDTQYF	TGTGCCTGGAGTCCGGGAGGGGGAGGTGATACGCAGTATTTT